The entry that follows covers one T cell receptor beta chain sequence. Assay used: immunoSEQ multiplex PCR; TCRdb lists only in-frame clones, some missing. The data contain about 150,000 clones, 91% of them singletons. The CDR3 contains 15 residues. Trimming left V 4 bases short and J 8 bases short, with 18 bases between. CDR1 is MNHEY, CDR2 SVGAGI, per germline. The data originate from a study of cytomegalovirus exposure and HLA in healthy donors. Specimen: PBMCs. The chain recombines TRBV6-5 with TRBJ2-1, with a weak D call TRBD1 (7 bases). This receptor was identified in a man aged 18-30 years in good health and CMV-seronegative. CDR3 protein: CASSFRQGGVDEQFF. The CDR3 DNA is TGTGCCAGCAGTTTCCGACAGGGCGGGGTCGATGAGCAGTTCTTC.